This T cell receptor (beta chain) derives from a study of blood T cell repertoires in COVID-19. Germline CDR1 is SNHLY and CDR2 is FYNNEI. Trimming at V came to 9 bases and at J to 7 bases, leaving 7 bases not matched to a gene. This CDR3 is 12 amino acids long. This clone showed up many times. Sequencing used immunoSEQ multiplex PCR; TCRdb keeps in-frame clones, though not all of them. The sample carries some 200,000 clones, roughly nine tenths recorded once. This receptor was identified in a woman between 55 and 75 years old with COVID-19, enrolled during active disease. The rearrangement joins TRBV2 to TRBJ1-2, with 8 bases that match TRBD1. Sequenced sample: peripheral blood. This chain's CDR3 is CARRQGRGGYTF. In nucleotides, the CDR3 is TGTGCCAGGCGACAGGGGAGGGGTGGCTACACCTTC.